This TCR beta chain was documented in a study of blood T cell repertoires in COVID-19. In the study overall: The origin of the acute and convalescent COVID-19 samples was the United States, Italy and Spain. PBMCs, B-cell-depleted T cells, or T cells were the source of the cDNA or gDNA that made up the material.

Per the authors' pipeline: Quantification of nucleated cells was approximated via reference gene primer amplification. Data came from immunoSEQ multiplex PCR; TCRdb stores just in-frame clones and leaves some out. The V and J calls and clone size are taken from that table; D and trimming were inferred from the DNA. The table has more than 65,000 clones, roughly 89% seen once. The TCR comes from a man aged 50-60 years with acute or convalescent COVID-19. Source material: peripheral blood.

The CDR3 protein is CASSPPFTDTQYF. In DNA form, the CDR3 reads TGTGCCAGCAGCCCCCCCTTCACAGATACGCAGTATTTT. The chain carries TRBV2 and TRBJ2-3; D uncertain. CDR3 size: 13 residues. Germline V CDR1 and CDR2: SNHLY, FYNNEI. Between the trimmed V and J ends, which lost 6 bases and 2 bases, there was a span of 9 bases.